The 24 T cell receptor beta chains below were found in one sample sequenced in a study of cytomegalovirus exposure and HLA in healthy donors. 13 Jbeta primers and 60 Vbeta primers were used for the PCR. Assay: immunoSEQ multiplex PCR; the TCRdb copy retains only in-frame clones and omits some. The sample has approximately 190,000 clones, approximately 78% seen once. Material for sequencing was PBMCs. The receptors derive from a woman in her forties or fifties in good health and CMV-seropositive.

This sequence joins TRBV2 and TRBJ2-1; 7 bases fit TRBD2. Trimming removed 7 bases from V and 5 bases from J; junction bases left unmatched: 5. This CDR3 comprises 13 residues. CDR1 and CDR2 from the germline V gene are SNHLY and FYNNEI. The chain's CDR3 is CASTQRDDNEQFF. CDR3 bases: TGTGCCAGCACCCAGCGGGATGACAATGAGCAGTTCTTC. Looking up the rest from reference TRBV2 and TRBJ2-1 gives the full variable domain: EPEVTQTPSHQVTQMGQEVILRCVPISNHLYFYWYRQILGQKVEFLVSFYNNEISEKSEIFDDQFSVERPDGSNFTLKIRSTKLEDSAMYFCASTQRDDNEQFFGPGTRLTVL.

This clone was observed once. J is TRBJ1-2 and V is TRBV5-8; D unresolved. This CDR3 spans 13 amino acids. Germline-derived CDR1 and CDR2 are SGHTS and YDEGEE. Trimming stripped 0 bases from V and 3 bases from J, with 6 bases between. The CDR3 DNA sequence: TGTGCCAGCAGCTTGGACACCTACTATGGCTACACCTTC. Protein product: CASSLDTYYGYTF.

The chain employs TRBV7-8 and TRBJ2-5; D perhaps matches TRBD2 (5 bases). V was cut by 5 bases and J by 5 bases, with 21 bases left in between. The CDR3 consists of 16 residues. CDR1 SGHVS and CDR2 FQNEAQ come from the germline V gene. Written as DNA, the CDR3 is TGTGCCAGCAGCCCTAGGACTCAGCCACCCGGGGAGACCCAGTACTTC. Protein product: CASSPRTQPPGETQYF.

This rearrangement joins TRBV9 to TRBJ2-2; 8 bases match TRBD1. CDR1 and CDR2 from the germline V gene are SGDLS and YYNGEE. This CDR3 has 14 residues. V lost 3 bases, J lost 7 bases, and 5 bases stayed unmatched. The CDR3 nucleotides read TGTGCCAGCAGCGAGGGACAGGTACTCGGGGAGCTGTTTTTT. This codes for CASSEGQVLGELFF.

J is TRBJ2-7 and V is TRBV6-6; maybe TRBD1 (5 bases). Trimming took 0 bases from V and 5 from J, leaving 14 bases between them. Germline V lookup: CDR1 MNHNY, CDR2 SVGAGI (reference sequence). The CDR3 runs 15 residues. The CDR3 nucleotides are TGTGCCAGCAGTTACTCGACAGCCTCTGGGGACGAGCAGTACTTC. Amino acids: CASSYSTASGDEQYF.

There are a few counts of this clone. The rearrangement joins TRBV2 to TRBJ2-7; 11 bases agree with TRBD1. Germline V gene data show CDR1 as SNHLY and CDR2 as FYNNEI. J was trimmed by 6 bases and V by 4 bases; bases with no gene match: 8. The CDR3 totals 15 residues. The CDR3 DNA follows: TGTGCCAGCAGTGCCCTCGGACAGGGGGCAGGCGAGCAGTACTTC. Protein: CASSALGQGAGEQYF.

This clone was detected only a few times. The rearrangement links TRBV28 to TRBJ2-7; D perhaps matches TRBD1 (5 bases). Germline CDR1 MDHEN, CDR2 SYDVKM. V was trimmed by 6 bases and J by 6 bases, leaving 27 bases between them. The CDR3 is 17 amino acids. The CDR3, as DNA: TGTGCCAGCAGCGGGTCTCCTTCTCAGGGATTGACGTCCGAGCAGTACTTC. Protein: CASSGSPSQGLTSEQYF.

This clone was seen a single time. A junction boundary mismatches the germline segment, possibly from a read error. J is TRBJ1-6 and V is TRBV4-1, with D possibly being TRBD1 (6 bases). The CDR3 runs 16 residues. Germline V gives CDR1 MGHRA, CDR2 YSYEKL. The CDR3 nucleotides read TGCGCCAGCAGCCATAATCTCAGGACAGAAAATTCACGCCTCCACTTT. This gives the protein CASSHNLRTENSRLHF.

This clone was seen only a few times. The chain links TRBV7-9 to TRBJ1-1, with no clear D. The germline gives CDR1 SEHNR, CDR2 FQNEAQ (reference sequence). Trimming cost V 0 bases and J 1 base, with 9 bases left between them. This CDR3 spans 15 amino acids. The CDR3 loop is CASSLALAGNTEAFF. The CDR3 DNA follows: TGTGCCAGCAGCTTAGCCCTGGCGGGGAACACTGAAGCTTTCTTT.

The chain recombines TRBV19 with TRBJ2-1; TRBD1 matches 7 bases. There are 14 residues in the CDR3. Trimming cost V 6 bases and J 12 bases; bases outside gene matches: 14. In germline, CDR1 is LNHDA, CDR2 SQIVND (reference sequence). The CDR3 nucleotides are TGTGCCAGTAGGCCGGGACAGAGGTTGGAGAGGCAGTTCTTC. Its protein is CASRPGQRLERQFF.

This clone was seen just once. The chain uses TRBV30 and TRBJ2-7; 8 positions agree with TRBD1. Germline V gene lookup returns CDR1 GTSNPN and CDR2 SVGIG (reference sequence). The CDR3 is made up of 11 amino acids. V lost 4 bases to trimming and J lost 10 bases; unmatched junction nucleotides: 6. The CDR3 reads CAWIGTGYQYF. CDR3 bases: TGTGCCTGGATCGGGACAGGTTATCAGTACTTC.

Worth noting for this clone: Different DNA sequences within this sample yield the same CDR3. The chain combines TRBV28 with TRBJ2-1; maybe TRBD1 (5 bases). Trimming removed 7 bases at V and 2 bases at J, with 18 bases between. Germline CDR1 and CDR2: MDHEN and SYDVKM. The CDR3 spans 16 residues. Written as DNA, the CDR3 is TGTGCCAGCATTCCTCAGACAGTTTCTGCCTACAATGAGCAGTTCTTC. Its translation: CASIPQTVSAYNEQFF. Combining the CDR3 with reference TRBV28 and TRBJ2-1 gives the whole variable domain DVKVTQSSRYLVKRTGEKVFLECVQDMDHENMFWYRQDPGLGLRLIYFSYDVKMKEKGDIPEGYSVSREKKERFSLILESASTNQTSMYLCASIPQTVSAYNEQFFGPGTRLTVL.

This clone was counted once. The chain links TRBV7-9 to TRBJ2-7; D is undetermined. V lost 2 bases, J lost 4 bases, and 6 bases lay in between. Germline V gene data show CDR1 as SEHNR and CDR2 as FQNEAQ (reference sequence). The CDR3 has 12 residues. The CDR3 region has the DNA TGTGCCAGCAGCTTAATCGGGTACGAGCAGTACTTC. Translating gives CASSLIGYEQYF. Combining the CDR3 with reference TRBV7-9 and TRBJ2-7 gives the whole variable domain DTGVSQNPRHKITKRGQNVTFRCDPISEHNRLYWYRQTLGQGPEFLTYFQNEAQLEKSRLLSDRFSAERPKGSFSTLEIQRTEQGDSAMYLCASSLIGYEQYFGPGTRLTVT.

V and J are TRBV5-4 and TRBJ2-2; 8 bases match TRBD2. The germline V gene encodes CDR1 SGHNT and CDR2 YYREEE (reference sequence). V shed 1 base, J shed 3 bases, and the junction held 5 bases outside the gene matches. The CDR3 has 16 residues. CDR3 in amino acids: CASSLSPGLDTGELFF. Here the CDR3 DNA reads TGTGCCAGCAGCTTGTCCCCGGGACTAGACACCGGGGAGCTGTTTTTT.

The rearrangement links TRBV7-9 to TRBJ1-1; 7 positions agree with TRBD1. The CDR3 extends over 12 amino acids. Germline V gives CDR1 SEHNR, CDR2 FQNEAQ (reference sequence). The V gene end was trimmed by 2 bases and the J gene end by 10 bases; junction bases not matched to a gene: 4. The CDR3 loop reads CASSLSTGIAFF. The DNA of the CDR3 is TGTGCCAGCAGCTTATCGACAGGGATAGCTTTCTTT.

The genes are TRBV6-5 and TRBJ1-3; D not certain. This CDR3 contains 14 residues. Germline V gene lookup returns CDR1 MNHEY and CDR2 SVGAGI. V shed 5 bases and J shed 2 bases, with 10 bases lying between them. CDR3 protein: CASSTGKAGNTIYF. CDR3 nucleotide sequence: TGTGCCAGCAGTACCGGGAAGGCTGGAAACACCATATATTTT.

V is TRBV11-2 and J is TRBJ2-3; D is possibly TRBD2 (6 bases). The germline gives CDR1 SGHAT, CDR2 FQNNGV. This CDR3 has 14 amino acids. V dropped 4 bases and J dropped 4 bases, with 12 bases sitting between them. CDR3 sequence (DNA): TGTGCCAGCAGCTCCCGGGGGTCAGCAGATACGCAGTATTTT. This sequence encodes CASSSRGSADTQYF.

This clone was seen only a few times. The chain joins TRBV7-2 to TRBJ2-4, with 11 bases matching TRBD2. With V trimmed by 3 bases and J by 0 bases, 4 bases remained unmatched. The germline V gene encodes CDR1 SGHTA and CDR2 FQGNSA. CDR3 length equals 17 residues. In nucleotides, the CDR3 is TGTGCCAGCAGCTTTAGCGGGGGGGCCACAGCCAAAAACATTCAGTACTTC. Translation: CASSFSGGATAKNIQYF.

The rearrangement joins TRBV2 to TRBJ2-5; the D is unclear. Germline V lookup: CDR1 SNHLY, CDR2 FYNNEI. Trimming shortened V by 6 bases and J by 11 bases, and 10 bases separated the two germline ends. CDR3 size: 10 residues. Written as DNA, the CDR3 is TGTGCCAGCAGCGTGGCGGTTCAGTACTTC. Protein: CASSVAVQYF.

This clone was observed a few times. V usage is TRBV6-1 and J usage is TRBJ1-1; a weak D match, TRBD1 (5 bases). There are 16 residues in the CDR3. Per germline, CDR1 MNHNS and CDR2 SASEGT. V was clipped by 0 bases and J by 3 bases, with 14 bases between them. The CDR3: CASSEARRARDTEAFF. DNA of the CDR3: TGTGCCAGCAGTGAAGCACGCAGGGCTAGGGACACTGAAGCTTTCTTT.

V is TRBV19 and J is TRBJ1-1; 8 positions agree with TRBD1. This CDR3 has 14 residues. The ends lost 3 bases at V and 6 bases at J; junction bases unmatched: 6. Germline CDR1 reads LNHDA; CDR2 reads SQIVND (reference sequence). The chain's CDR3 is CASSIQGAAAEAFF. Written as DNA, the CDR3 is TGTGCCAGTAGTATCCAGGGGGCGGCGGCTGAAGCTTTCTTT.

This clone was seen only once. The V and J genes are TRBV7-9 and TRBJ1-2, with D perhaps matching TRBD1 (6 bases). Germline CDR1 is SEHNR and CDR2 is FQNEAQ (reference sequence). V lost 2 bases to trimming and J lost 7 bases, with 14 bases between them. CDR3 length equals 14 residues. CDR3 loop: CASSLTQGYGGYTF. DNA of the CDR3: TGTGCCAGCAGCTTAACGCAGGGGTATGGTGGCTACACCTTC.

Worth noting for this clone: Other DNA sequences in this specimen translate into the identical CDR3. In DNA form, the CDR3 reads TGTGCCAGCAGCCGAGGGACAGGGGGTACGCCCCAGCATTTT. The encoded protein is CASSRGTGGTPQHF. This chain joins TRBV7-6 and TRBJ1-5; the match to TRBD1 covers 11 bases. The CDR3 consists of 14 residues. J was trimmed by 9 bases and V by 5 bases; bases with no gene match: 6. Germline CDR1 is SGHVS and CDR2 is FNYEAQ.

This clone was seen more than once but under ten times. In DNA, the CDR3 is TGTGCCACCAGCTTTGGGACAGGGATCACCGGGGAGCTGTTTTTT. Residues: CATSFGTGITGELFF. The chain is built from TRBV15 and TRBJ2-2; 9 bases agree with TRBD1. The CDR3 extends over 15 amino acids. With 5 bases clipped from V and 4 bases from J, the junction kept 5 bases outside the gene matches. Per germline, CDR1 LNHNV and CDR2 YYDKDF (reference sequence).